These T cell receptor beta chains were read from a single sample in a study of cytomegalovirus exposure and HLA in healthy donors. Profiled with immunoSEQ multiplex PCR; TCRdb holds only in-frame clones, not every one. The sample records just over 150,000 clones, less than 85% being singletons. Specimen: PBMCs. The receptors were gathered from a woman between 45 and 60 years old in good health and CMV-seropositive. CDR3s include the opening cysteine and the closing phenylalanine or tryptophan. A D gene is named only where the DNA matches it firmly. Expanded clones are given a class, and other clones once, few, many or no size at all.

v_call: TRBV19; d_call: TRBD2; clone_size: .; j_call: TRBJ2-1; cdr3_nt: TGTGCCAGTAGTATAGGCGGGGGGCCCAATGAGCAGTTCTTC; cdr3_aa: CASSIGGGPNEQFF
v_call: TRBV4-1; d_call: TRBD2; clone_size: .; j_call: TRBJ2-3; cdr3_nt: TGCGCCAGCAGCCCCCTTGCGGTAGCGGGGATGGATACGCAGTATTTT; cdr3_aa: CASSPLAVAGMDTQYF
v_call: TRBV7-9; d_call: .; clone_size: .; j_call: TRBJ2-2; cdr3_nt: TGTGCCAGCAGCTTATTACAGGGAAGTGGCACCGGGGAGCTGTTTTTT; cdr3_aa: CASSLLQGSGTGELFF
v_call: TRBV9; d_call: .; clone_size: .; j_call: TRBJ1-2; cdr3_nt: TGTGCCAGCAGCGTAGGTAATGGAGCTAACTATGGCTACACCTTC; cdr3_aa: CASSVGNGANYGYTF
v_call: TRBV7-6; d_call: .; clone_size: few; j_call: TRBJ1-2; cdr3_nt: TGTGCCAGCAGCTCCAACACCGCGGGACCGGGGTATGGCTACACCTTC; cdr3_aa: CASSSNTAGPGYGYTF
v_call: TRBV12-5; d_call: .; clone_size: .; j_call: TRBJ2-2; cdr3_nt: TGTGCTAGTGGTCCCGCAGGCACCGGGGAGCTGTTTTTT; cdr3_aa: CASGPAGTGELFF
v_call: TRBV2; d_call: TRBD1; clone_size: .; j_call: TRBJ2-2; cdr3_nt: TGTGCCAGCAGGTTATCCGGGACAGGGACCGGGGAGCTGTTTTTT; cdr3_aa: CASRLSGTGTGELFF
v_call: TRBV11-2; d_call: TRBD1; clone_size: .; j_call: TRBJ2-2; cdr3_nt: TGTGCCAGCAGCTTAGATTTCGGACAGGGAGGAAACACCGGGGAGCTGTTTTTT; cdr3_aa: CASSLDFGQGGNTGELFF
v_call: TRBV27; d_call: TRBD1; clone_size: .; j_call: TRBJ2-7; cdr3_nt: TGTGCCAGCAGGAAAGAAATGACAGGGGACTCCTACGAGCAGTACTTC; cdr3_aa: CASRKEMTGDSYEQYF
v_call: TRBV9; d_call: .; clone_size: .; j_call: TRBJ2-2; cdr3_nt: TGTGCCAGCAGCGTAAAGATGAGGAGGGAAACCGGGGAGCTGTTTTTT; cdr3_aa: CASSVKMRRETGELFF
v_call: TRBV5-1; d_call: .; clone_size: .; j_call: TRBJ2-1; cdr3_nt: TGCGCCAGCAGCTTGGGAGGGATCTCCTACAATGAGCAGTTCTTC; cdr3_aa: CASSLGGISYNEQFF